This TCR beta chain is drawn from a study of blood T cell repertoires in COVID-19. Study summary: The samples span acute and convalescent COVID-19 from the United States, Italy and Spain. PBMCs, B-cell-depleted T cells, or T cells were the source of the cDNA or gDNA that made up the material.

V was clipped by 1 base and J by 7 bases, with 13 bases between them. The germline gives CDR1 SGHVS, CDR2 FQNEAQ. The CDR3 has 14 amino acids. Original handling: Amplifying reference gene primers gave estimates of nucleated cell counts. Repertoires were generated with immunoSEQ multiplex PCR, while TCRdb's copy carries only in-frame clones and drops some. The V and J calls and the clone size are those of that table, but D and trimming were determined from the DNA. The data show tens of thousands of clones, about 92% seen once. The receptor's source is a man between 50 and 59 years old with acute or convalescent COVID-19. The J gene is TRBJ1-2, the V gene TRBV7-8; D remains unclear. The sample taken for sequencing was peripheral blood. The CDR3 loop reads CASSLGKARVGYTF. In DNA, the CDR3 is TGTGCCAGCAGCTTAGGAAAAGCGAGGGTTGGCTACACCTTC.